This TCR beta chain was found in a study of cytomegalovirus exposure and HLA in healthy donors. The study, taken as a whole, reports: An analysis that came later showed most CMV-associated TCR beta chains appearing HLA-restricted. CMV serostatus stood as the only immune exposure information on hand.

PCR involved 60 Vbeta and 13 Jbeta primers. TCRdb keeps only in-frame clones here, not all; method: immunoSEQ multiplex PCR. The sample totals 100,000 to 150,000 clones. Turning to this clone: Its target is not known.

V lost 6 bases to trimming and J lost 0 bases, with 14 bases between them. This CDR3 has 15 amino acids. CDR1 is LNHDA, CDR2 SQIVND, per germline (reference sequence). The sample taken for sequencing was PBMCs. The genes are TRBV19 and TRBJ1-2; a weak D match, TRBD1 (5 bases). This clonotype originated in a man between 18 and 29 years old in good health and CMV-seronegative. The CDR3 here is CASRGVHGANYGYTF. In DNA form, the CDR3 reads TGTGCCAGTAGAGGGGTGCACGGAGCTAACTATGGCTACACCTTC.